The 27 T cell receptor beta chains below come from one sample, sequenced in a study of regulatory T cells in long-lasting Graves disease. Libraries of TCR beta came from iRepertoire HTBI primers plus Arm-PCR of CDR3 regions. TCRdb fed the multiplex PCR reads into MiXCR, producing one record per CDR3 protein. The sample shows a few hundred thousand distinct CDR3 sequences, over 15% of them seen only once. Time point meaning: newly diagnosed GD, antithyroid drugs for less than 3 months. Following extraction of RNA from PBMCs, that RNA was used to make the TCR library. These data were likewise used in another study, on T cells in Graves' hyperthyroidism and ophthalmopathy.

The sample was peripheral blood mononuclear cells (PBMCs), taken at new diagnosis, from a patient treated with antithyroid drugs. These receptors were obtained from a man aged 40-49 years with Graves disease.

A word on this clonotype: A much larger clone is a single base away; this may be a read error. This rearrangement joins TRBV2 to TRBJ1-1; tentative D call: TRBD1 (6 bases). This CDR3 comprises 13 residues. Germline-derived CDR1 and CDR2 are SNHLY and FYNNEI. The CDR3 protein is CASSEGALAEASF. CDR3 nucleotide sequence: TGTGCCAGCAGTGAGGGGGCGCTCGCTGAAGCTTCCTTT.

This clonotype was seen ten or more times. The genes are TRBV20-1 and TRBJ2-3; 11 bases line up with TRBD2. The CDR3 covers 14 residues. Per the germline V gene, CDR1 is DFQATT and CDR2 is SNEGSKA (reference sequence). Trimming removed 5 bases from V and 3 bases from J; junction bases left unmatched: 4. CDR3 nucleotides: TGCAGTGCTGATAGCGGGGGGGCAACAGATACGCAGTATTTT. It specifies CSADSGGATDTQYF.

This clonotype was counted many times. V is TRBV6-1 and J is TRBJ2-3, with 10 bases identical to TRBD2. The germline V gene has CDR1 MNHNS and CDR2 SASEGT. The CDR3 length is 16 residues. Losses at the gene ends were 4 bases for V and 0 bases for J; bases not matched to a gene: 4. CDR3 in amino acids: CASSALAGESTDTQYF. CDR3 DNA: TGTGCCAGCAGTGCCCTAGCGGGGGAAAGCACAGATACGCAGTATTTT.

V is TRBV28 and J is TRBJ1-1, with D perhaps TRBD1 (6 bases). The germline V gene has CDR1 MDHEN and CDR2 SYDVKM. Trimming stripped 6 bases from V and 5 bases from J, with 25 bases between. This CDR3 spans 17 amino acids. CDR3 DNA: TGTGCCAGCAGCCCCTGGATACGGGGGCGAGGAGATACTGAAGCTTTCTTT. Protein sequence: CASSPWIRGRGDTEAFF.

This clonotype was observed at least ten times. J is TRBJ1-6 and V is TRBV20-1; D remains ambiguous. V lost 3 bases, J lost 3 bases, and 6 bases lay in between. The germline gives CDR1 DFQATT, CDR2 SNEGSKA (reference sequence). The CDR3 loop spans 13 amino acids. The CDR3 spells CSASQDYNSPLHF. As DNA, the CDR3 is TGCAGTGCTAGCCAGGACTATAATTCACCCCTCCACTTT.

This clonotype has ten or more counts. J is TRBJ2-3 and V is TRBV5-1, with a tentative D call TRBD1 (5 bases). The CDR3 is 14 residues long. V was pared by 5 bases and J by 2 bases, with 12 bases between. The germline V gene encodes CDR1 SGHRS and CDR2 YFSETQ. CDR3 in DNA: TGCGCCAGCAGACCTGACAGCTCCACAGATACGCAGTATTTT. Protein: CASRPDSSTDTQYF.

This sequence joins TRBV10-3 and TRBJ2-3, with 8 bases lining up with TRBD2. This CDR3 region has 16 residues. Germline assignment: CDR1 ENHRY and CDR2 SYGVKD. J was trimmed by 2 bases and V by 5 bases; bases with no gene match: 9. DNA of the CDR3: TGTGCCATCAGTAGACCTTTAGCGGGGTCCACAGATACGCAGTATTTT. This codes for CAISRPLAGSTDTQYF.

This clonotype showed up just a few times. In DNA form, the CDR3 reads TGTGCCACCAGCAGAGATGAGGGGGCTAATGAAAAACTGTTTTTT. Translation gives CATSRDEGANEKLFF. V and J are TRBV15 and TRBJ1-4; a weak D match, TRBD1 (6 bases). Deletions cut 0 bases from V and 3 bases from J, with 8 bases between. Germline loops: CDR1 LNHNV, CDR2 YYDKDF (reference sequence). The CDR3 has 15 amino acids.

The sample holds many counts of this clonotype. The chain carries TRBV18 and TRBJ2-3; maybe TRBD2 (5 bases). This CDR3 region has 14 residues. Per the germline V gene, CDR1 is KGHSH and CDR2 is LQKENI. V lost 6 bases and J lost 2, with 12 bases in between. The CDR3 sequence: CASSPQRDTDTQYF. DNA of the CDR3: TGTGCCAGCTCCCCCCAGAGGGACACAGATACGCAGTATTTT.

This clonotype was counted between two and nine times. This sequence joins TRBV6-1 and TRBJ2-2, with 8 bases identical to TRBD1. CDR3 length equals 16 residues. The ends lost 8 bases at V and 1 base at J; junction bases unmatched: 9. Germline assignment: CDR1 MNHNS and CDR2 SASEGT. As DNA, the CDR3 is TGTGCCAGCTTCCCTTCCGGGACAGGGAACACCGGGGAGCTGTTTTTT. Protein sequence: CASFPSGTGNTGELFF.

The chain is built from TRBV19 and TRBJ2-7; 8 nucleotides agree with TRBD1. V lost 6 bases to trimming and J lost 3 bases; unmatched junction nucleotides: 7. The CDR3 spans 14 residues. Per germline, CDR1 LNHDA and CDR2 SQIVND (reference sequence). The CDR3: CASRHGQGGYEQYF. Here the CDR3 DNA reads TGTGCCAGTAGGCACGGACAGGGCGGCTACGAGCAGTACTTC.

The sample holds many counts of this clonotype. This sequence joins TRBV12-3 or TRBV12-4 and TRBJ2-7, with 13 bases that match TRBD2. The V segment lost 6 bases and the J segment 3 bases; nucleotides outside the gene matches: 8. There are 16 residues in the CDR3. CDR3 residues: CASSRRLAGGYYEQYF. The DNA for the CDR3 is TGTGCCAGCAGCCGGAGACTAGCGGGGGGCTACTACGAGCAGTACTTC.

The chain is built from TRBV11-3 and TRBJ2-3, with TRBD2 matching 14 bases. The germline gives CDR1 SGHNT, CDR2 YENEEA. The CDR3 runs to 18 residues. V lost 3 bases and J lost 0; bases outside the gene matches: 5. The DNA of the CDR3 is TGTGCCAGCAGCTTGGGGGGACTAGCGGGGGCCAGCACAGATACGCAGTATTTT. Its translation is CASSLGGLAGASTDTQYF.

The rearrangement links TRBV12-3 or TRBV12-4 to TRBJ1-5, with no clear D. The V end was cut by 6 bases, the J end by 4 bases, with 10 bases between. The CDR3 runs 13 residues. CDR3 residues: CASRLRENQPQHF. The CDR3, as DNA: TGTGCCAGCAGGCTCCGGGAAAATCAGCCCCAGCATTTT.

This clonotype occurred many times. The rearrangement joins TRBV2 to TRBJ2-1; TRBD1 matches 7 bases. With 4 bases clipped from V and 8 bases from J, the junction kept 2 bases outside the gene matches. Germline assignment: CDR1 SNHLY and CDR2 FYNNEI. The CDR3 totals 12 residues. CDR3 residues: CASSVDRDEQFF. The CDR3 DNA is TGTGCCAGCAGTGTAGACAGGGATGAGCAGTTCTTC.

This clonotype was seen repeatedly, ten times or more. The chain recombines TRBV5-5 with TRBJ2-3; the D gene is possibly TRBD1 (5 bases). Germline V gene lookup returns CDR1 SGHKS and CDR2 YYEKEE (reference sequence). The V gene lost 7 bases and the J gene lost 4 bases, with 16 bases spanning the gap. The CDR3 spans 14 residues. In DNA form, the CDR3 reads TGTGCCAGCCAAGCTAATCAGGGTCCAGATACGCAGTATTTT. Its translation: CASQANQGPDTQYF.

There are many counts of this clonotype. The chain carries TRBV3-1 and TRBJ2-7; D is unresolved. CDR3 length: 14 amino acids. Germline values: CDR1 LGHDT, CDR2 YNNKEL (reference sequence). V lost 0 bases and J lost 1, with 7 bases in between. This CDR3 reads CASSQDLGSYEQYF. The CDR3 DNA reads TGTGCCAGCAGCCAAGATCTCGGTTCCTACGAGCAGTACTTC.

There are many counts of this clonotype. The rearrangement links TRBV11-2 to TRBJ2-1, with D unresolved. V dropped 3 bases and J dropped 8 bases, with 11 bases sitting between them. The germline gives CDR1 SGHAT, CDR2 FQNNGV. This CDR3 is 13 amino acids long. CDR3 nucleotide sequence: TGTGCCAGCAGCTTCGGCTTGGCCTATGAGCAGTTCTTC. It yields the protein CASSFGLAYEQFF.

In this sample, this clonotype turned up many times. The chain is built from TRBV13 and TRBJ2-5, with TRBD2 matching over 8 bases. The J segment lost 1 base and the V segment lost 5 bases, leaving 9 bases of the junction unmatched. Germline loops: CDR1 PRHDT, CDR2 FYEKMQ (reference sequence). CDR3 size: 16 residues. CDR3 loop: CASSVGLRGAQETQYF. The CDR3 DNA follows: TGTGCCAGCAGCGTGGGGCTGCGGGGGGCCCAAGAGACCCAGTACTTC.

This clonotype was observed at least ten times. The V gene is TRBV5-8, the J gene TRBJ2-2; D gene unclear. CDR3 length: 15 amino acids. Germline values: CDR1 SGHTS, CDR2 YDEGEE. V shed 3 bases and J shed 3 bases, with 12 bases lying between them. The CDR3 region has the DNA TGTGCCAGCAGCTCCCGGGTCTTCGACACCGGGGAGCTGTTTTTT. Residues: CASSSRVFDTGELFF. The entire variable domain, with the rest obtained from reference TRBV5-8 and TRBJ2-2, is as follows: EAGVTQSPTHLIKTRGQQATLRCSPISGHTSVYWYQQALGLGLQFLLWYDEGEERNRGNFPPRFSGRQFPNYSSELNVNALELEDSALYLCASSSRVFDTGELFFGEGSRLTVL.

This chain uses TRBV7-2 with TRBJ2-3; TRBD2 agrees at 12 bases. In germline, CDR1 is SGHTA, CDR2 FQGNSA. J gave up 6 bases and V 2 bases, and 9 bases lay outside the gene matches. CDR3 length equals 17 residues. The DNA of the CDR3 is TGTGCCAGCAGCTTAAGGGCTAGCGGGGGGGCCAAGGATACGCAGTATTTT. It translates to CASSLRASGGAKDTQYF.

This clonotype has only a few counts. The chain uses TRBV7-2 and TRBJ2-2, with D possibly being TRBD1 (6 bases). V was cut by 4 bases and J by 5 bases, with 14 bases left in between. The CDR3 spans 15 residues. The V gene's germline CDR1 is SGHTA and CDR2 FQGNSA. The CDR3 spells CASSSQGSWTGELFF. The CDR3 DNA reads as TGTGCCAGCAGCTCACAGGGTTCGTGGACCGGGGAGCTGTTTTTT.

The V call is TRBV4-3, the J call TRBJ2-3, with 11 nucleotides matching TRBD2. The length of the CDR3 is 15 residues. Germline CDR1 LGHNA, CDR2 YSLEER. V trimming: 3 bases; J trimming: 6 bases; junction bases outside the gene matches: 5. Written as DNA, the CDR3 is TGCGCCAGCAGCCAGGGACTAGCGGCTCCGGATACGCAGTATTTT. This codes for CASSQGLAAPDTQYF.

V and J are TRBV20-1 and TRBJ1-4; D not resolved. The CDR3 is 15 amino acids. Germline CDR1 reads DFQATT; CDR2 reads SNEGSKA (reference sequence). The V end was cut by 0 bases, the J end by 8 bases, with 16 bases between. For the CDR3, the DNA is TGCAGTGCTAGAGATCGTCGAACTTTCGGAGAAAAACTGTTTTTT. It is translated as CSARDRRTFGEKLFF.

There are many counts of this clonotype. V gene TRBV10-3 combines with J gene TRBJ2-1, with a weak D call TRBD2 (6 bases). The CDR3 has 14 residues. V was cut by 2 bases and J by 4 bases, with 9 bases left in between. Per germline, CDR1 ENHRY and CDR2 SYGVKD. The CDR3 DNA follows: TGTGCCATCAGTGAGAGTGGAGGGTACAATGAGCAGTTCTTC. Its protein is CAISESGGYNEQFF.

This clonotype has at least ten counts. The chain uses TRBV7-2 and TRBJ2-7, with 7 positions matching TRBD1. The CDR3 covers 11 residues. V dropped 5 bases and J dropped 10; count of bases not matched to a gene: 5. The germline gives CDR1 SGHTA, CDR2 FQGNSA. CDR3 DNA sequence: TGTGCCAGCAGCGAAACAGGGGTACAGTACTTC. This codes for CASSETGVQYF.

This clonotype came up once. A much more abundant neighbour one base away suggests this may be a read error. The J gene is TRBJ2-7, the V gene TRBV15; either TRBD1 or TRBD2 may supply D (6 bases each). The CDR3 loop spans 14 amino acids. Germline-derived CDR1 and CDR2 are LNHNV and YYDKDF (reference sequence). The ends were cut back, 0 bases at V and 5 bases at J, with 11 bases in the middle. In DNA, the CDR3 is TGTGCCACCAGCAGAGAGACAGGAGGGCACGAGCAGTACTTC. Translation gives CATSRETGGHEQYF.